The 22 T cell receptor beta chains below come from one sample, sequenced in a study of T cells after yellow fever vaccination. MiXCR, applied by TCRdb to the 5' RACE reads, yields one record per CDR3 protein. The table has about 370,000 distinct CDR3 sequences, approximately 10% seen once. The sample here was PBMCs, taken on the day of the first yellow fever vaccination. The source is a young man who received the YFV17D yellow fever vaccine.

This clonotype came up many times. The chain has TRBV12-3 or TRBV12-4 and TRBJ2-5; D possibly uses TRBD1 or TRBD2 (7 bases each). V lost 6 bases and J lost 4, with 18 bases in between. The CDR3 is made up of 15 amino acids. The CDR3 DNA follows: TGTGCCAGCAGGGGGAGGGGGACAGTGTCAGAGACCCAGTACTTC. Translation: CASRGRGTVSETQYF.

This clonotype was detected ten times or more. The rearrangement links TRBV6-2 or TRBV6-3 to TRBJ2-3, with 13 bases lining up with TRBD2. With V trimmed by 5 bases and J by 5 bases, 7 bases remained unmatched. CDR3 size: 16 residues. CDR1 is MNHEY, CDR2 SVGEGT, per germline. The CDR3, as DNA: TGTGCCAGCAGTCCACGACTAGCGGGGGGAGGAGATACGCAGTATTTT. It encodes CASSPRLAGGGDTQYF.

This clonotype was seen only a few times. CDR3 residues: CSVVSGKGYTF. The CDR3 DNA follows: TGCAGCGTTGTGTCGGGAAAAGGCTACACCTTC. This rearrangement joins TRBV29-1 to TRBJ1-2; the D is unclear. The CDR3 runs 11 residues. Per the germline V gene, CDR1 is SQVTM and CDR2 is ANQGSEA. V gave up 4 bases and J gave up 8 bases, with 11 bases separating them.

This clonotype appeared a few times. This rearrangement joins TRBV4-3 to TRBJ2-3; D is possibly TRBD1 or TRBD2 (6 bases each). This CDR3 is 16 amino acids long. V was shortened by 3 bases and J by 5 bases, with 18 bases between the two germline ends. CDR1 and CDR2 (germline): LGHNA, YSLEER. The CDR3 DNA reads as TGCGCCAGCAGCCACTCGGGGGCTGCACGTGGAGATACGCAGTATTTT. Protein: CASSHSGAARGDTQYF.

This sequence joins TRBV12-3 or TRBV12-4 and TRBJ1-6; TRBD1 is a possible D gene (5 bases). The V end was cut by 10 bases, the J end by 7 bases, with 20 bases between. The CDR3 runs to 15 residues. The CDR3 DNA sequence: TGTGCCACCACCTTGGGGGGTAGTATGAATTCACCCCTCCACTTT. Translating it yields CATTLGGSMNSPLHF.

V usage is TRBV20-1 and J usage is TRBJ2-5; 15 bases line up with TRBD2. This CDR3 contains 17 residues. The V gene's germline CDR1 is DFQATT and CDR2 SNEGSKA (reference sequence). V lost 3 bases and J lost 4; bases outside the gene matches: 9. The CDR3 loop reads CSASVGTSGGRGETQYF. CDR3 coding DNA: TGCAGTGCTAGTGTGGGGACTAGCGGGGGGCGAGGAGAGACCCAGTACTTC.

This clonotype appeared a few times. The chain combines TRBV19 with TRBJ1-1, with a weak D call TRBD1 (5 bases). The CDR3 extends over 18 amino acids. The V gene's germline CDR1 is LNHDA and CDR2 SQIVND (reference sequence). The V end was cut by 3 bases, the J end by 1 base, with 21 bases between. The CDR3 nucleotides are TGTGCCAGTAGTATGGGTGGCCCCACACGGGGCTGGAACACTGAAGCTTTCTTT. Protein: CASSMGGPTRGWNTEAFF. Filled out from reference TRBV19 and TRBJ1-1, the complete variable domain reads DGGITQSPKYLFRKEGQNVTLSCEQNLNHDAMYWYRQDPGQGLRLIYYSQIVNDFQKGDIAEGYSVSREKKESFPLTVTSAQKNPTAFYLCASSMGGPTRGWNTEAFFGQGTRLTVV.

This rearrangement joins TRBV7-2 to TRBJ2-3; D is undetermined. CDR1 is SGHTA, CDR2 FQGNSA, per germline. The CDR3 runs to 14 residues. V was pared by 5 bases and J by 6 bases, with 15 bases between. CDR3 sequence: CASSPTRWTDTQYF. The CDR3 DNA reads as TGTGCCAGCAGCCCGACCAGGTGGACGGATACGCAGTATTTT.

The sample holds a few counts of this clonotype. The chain combines TRBV6-5 with TRBJ2-4; the D is unclear. Trimming took 0 bases from V and 5 from J, leaving 5 bases between them. The V gene's germline CDR1 is MNHEY and CDR2 SVGAGI. The CDR3 is made up of 13 amino acids. The chain's CDR3 is CASSYSYENIQYF. CDR3 bases: TGTGCCAGCAGTTACTCCTACGAAAACATTCAGTACTTC.

V and J are TRBV20-1 and TRBJ2-5, with D perhaps matching TRBD1 (6 bases). Germline V gives CDR1 DFQATT, CDR2 SNEGSKA (reference sequence). This CDR3 has 13 residues. V dropped 5 bases and J dropped 6 bases, with 16 bases sitting between them. Here the CDR3 DNA reads TGCAGTGCTCCTGATACAGGGTCGAAGACCCAGTACTTC. It is translated as CSAPDTGSKTQYF.

This clonotype appeared a few times. The V and J genes are TRBV7-2 and TRBJ2-5; D tentatively fits TRBD1 or TRBD2 (6 bases each). Germline CDR1 is SGHTA and CDR2 is FQGNSA. This CDR3 is built from 15 residues. V was trimmed by 6 bases and J by 5 bases, leaving 19 bases between them. The CDR3 is CASRSKWGAGETQYF. In nucleotides, the CDR3 is TGTGCCAGCAGGTCGAAATGGGGGGCCGGGGAGACCCAGTACTTC.

The rearrangement links TRBV20-1 to TRBJ1-1; weak D call: TRBD1 (5 bases). Germline loops: CDR1 DFQATT, CDR2 SNEGSKA (reference sequence). The CDR3 length is 15 residues. V lost 0 bases and J 4 bases, leaving 15 bases between the germline ends. For the CDR3, the DNA is TGCAGTGCTAGAGATCTAAGGGGCTATGTCACTGAAGCTTTCTTT. This codes for CSARDLRGYVTEAFF.

This clonotype has ten or more counts. The gene calls are TRBV12-3 or TRBV12-4 and TRBJ2-3; tentative D call: TRBD2 (5 bases). The CDR3 sequence is 13 residues long. V shed 8 bases and J shed 5 bases, with 14 bases lying between them. The chain's CDR3 is CASAGMWGDTQYF. The CDR3 coding sequence is TGTGCCAGCGCGGGCATGTGGGGAGATACGCAGTATTTT.

In this sample, this clonotype turned up a few times. V and J are TRBV20-1 and TRBJ2-3; D is perhaps TRBD2 (6 bases). V gave up 0 bases and J gave up 9 bases, with 16 bases separating them. The germline V gene has CDR1 DFQATT and CDR2 SNEGSKA (reference sequence). This CDR3 has 14 amino acids. The CDR3 DNA reads TGCAGTGCTAGAGATTCCAGCGGGTATATAACGCAGTATTTT. It is translated as CSARDSSGYITQYF.

This clonotype has at least ten counts. V usage is TRBV27 and J usage is TRBJ2-1; 8 bases fit TRBD2. J was trimmed by 8 bases and V by 10 bases; bases with no gene match: 7. CDR1 and CDR2 from the germline V gene are MNHEY and SMNVEV (reference sequence). The CDR3 runs 12 residues. The CDR3 sequence: CATRGGAYEQFF. The CDR3 coding sequence is TGTGCCACCCGGGGGGGGGCCTATGAGCAGTTCTTC.

This clonotype occurred a few times. The chain employs TRBV18 and TRBJ2-3, with 7 nucleotides matching TRBD2. V shed 8 bases and J 5 bases; nucleotides not matched to a gene: 13. Germline V gene lookup returns CDR1 KGHSH and CDR2 LQKENI. The CDR3 has 15 residues. The CDR3 reads CASERPGLQKDTQYF. CDR3 DNA: TGTGCCAGCGAACGCCCGGGACTACAGAAAGATACGCAGTATTTT.

This clonotype showed up just a few times. The chain is built from TRBV3-1 and TRBJ2-2; no firm D call. The CDR3 extends over 16 amino acids. The germline V and J ends were trimmed by 4 bases and 0 bases, with 12 bases remaining between them. CDR1 is LGHDT and CDR2 is YNNKEL in the germline V gene (reference sequence). This chain's CDR3 is CASSLWAGTNTGELFF. In DNA form, the CDR3 reads TGTGCCAGCAGCCTCTGGGCCGGTACGAACACCGGGGAGCTGTTTTTT.

V gene TRBV11-2 combines with J gene TRBJ2-1, with 7 bases identical to TRBD2. The CDR3 covers 17 residues. The germline CDR1 and CDR2 sequences are SGHAT and FQNNGV. V lost 0 bases to trimming and J lost 3 bases; unmatched junction nucleotides: 8. CDR3 residues: CASSLDSLAVNYNEQFF. The DNA of the CDR3 is TGTGCCAGCAGCTTAGATTCCCTAGCGGTTAACTACAATGAGCAGTTCTTC.

This clonotype was observed a handful of times. The rearrangement joins TRBV12-3 or TRBV12-4 to TRBJ1-1; D is perhaps TRBD1 (5 bases). The CDR3 extends over 14 amino acids. Deletions cut 6 bases from V and 1 base from J, with 12 bases between. The CDR3 DNA reads as TGTGCCAGCAGGCCGGGACTTAGGAACACTGAAGCTTTCTTT. This encodes CASRPGLRNTEAFF.

This clonotype was seen repeatedly, ten times or more. The chain links TRBV7-2 to TRBJ1-5; a weak D match, TRBD1 (5 bases). The CDR3 has 14 residues. Germline lookup yields CDR1 SGHTA and CDR2 FQGNSA. Deletions cut 4 bases from V and 7 bases from J, with 14 bases between. Written as DNA, the CDR3 is TGTGCCAGCAGCTCAAACAGAGGGGAGCAGCCCCAGCATTTT. Protein sequence: CASSSNRGEQPQHF.

CDR3 residues: CASSQDLGQVYEQYF. CDR3 DNA sequence: TGCGCCAGCAGCCAAGATCTGGGACAGGTCTACGAGCAGTACTTC. The rearrangement links TRBV4-3 to TRBJ2-7; TRBD1 agrees at 8 bases. Germline trimming cut 0 bases from V and 3 bases from J; bases unmatched to any gene: 4. There are 15 residues in the CDR3. CDR1 is LGHNA, CDR2 YSLEER, per germline.

The CDR3 nucleotides are TGCGCCAGCAGCCAATTAAAGGGCACCGGGGAGCTGTTTTTT. Translation gives CASSQLKGTGELFF. V gene TRBV4-1 combines with J gene TRBJ2-2, with unresolved D. This CDR3 is built from 14 residues. Germline V gene lookup returns CDR1 MGHRA and CDR2 YSYEKL. Trimming shortened V by 2 bases and J by 4 bases, and 8 bases separated the two germline ends.